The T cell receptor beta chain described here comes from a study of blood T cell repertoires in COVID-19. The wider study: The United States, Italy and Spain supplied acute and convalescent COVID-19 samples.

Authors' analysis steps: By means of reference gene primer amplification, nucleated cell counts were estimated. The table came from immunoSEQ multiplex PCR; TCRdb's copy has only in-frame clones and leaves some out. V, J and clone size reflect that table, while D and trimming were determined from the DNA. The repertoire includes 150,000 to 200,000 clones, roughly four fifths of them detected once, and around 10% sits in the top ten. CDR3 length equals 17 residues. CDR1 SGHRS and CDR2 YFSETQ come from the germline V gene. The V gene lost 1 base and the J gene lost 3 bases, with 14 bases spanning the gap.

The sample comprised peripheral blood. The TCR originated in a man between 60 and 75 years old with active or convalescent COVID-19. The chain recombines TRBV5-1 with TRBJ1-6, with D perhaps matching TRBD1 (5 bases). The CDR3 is CASSLLNGGGYNSPLHF. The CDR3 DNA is TGCGCCAGCAGCTTGCTAAATGGGGGGGGCTATAATTCACCCCTCCACTTT.